The 20 T cell receptor beta chains reported below all come from one sample, sequenced in a study of blood T cell repertoires in COVID-19. Libraries were prepared by immunoSEQ multiplex PCR; TCRdb keeps only in-frame clonotypes and omits some of them. The sample contains 75,000 to 100,000 clones, under 85% of which appear only once. The sample consisted of peripheral blood. The receptors here all came from a woman older than 75 with acute or convalescent COVID-19.

This sequence joins TRBV2 and TRBJ2-5; TRBD2 is a possible D gene (6 bases). Trimming shortened V by 8 bases and J by 5 bases, and 18 bases separated the two germline ends. Germline V gene data show CDR1 as SNHLY and CDR2 as FYNNEI. The CDR3 length is 14 residues. The CDR3 region is CASHYLQSGETQYF. The CDR3 coding sequence is TGTGCCAGCCATTACTTGCAGAGCGGGGAGACCCAGTACTTC.

The CDR3 spells CASSPGLPYQETQYF. CDR3 DNA sequence: TGCGCCAGCAGCCCTGGACTGCCGTACCAAGAGACCCAGTACTTC. The chain couples TRBV5-1 to TRBJ2-5; perhaps TRBD2 as D (5 bases). The CDR3 runs to 15 residues. The germline V gene has CDR1 SGHRS and CDR2 YFSETQ. V lost 4 bases, J lost 0 bases, and 13 bases lay in between.

The chain is built from TRBV28 and TRBJ1-6, with 7 bases fitting TRBD1. Trimming removed 8 bases from V and 7 bases from J; junction bases left unmatched: 5. The length of the CDR3 is 13 residues. Per germline, CDR1 MDHEN and CDR2 SYDVKM. Here the CDR3 reads CASQRQGNSPLHF. In nucleotides, the CDR3 is TGTGCCAGCCAGAGACAGGGCAATTCACCCCTCCACTTT.

This sequence joins TRBV24-1 and TRBJ2-5, with 8 bases fitting TRBD2. V trimming: 7 bases; J trimming: 2 bases; junction bases outside the gene matches: 8. Germline CDR1 KGHDR, CDR2 SFDVKD. This CDR3 region has 15 residues. The CDR3, as DNA: TGTGCCACCAGCAGAGTAATAGCGGGACAAGAGACCCAGTACTTC. Translation gives CATSRVIAGQETQYF.

This sequence joins TRBV19 and TRBJ1-4; a weak D match, TRBD1 (5 bases). The CDR3 has 14 residues. Between the trimmed V and J ends, which lost 10 bases and 8 bases, there was a span of 20 bases. Germline assignment: CDR1 LNHDA and CDR2 SQIVND (reference sequence). In DNA, the CDR3 is TGTGCCACAGCATACCTAGGGGCCGGGGAAAAACTGTTTTTT. Protein: CATAYLGAGEKLFF.

V usage is TRBV18 and J usage is TRBJ2-5; 7 nucleotides align to TRBD2. CDR1 and CDR2 from the germline V gene are KGHSH and LQKENI. The V and J ends lost 0 bases and 2 bases, in that order; junction bases with no gene match: 9. The CDR3 totals 17 residues. CDR3 nucleotide sequence: TGTGCCAGCTCACCACCGCGTGCGGGGGTGTTTCAAGAGACCCAGTACTTC. Protein product: CASSPPRAGVFQETQYF.

The V call is TRBV6-6, the J call TRBJ2-1; perhaps TRBD1 as D (8 bases). V was cut by 5 bases and J by 5 bases, with 34 bases left in between. Per germline, CDR1 MNHNY and CDR2 SVGAGI (reference sequence). This CDR3 has 21 residues. The CDR3 nucleotides read TGTGCCAGCAGTCCCCTTGGCCCAGGGGGCAGGACTAGGACACTCCACAATGAGCAGTTCTTC. Amino acid sequence: CASSPLGPGGRTRTLHNEQFF.

This clone was observed a few times. The chain has TRBV6-5 and TRBJ2-3; D perhaps matches TRBD2 (6 bases). Germline lookup yields CDR1 MNHEY and CDR2 SVGAGI. The CDR3 sequence is 15 residues long. V was trimmed by 5 bases and J by 1 base, leaving 13 bases between them. CDR3 in DNA: TGTGCCAGCAGTAACCAACTAGCCCGCACAGATACGCAGTATTTT. Its protein product is CASSNQLARTDTQYF.

The rearrangement uses TRBV6-6 and TRBJ2-3; D is unclear. The V end lost 2 bases, the J end lost 0 bases, and 9 bases lay between the germline ends. The CDR3 spans 15 residues. Looked up from germline, CDR1 is MNHNY and CDR2 is SVGAGI (reference sequence). The CDR3 here is CASSYLTPSTDTQYF. As DNA, the CDR3 is TGTGCCAGCAGTTACCTTACACCTAGCACAGATACGCAGTATTTT.

This rearrangement joins TRBV7-8 to TRBJ1-5; TRBD1 aligns across 9 bases. Germline-derived CDR1 and CDR2 are SGHVS and FQNEAQ. V lost 5 bases, J lost 0 bases, and 5 bases stayed unmatched. The CDR3 is 16 residues long. The DNA of the CDR3 is TGTGCCAGCAGCCCCGGGACAGGGTATAGCAATCAGCCCCAGCATTTT. Encoded protein: CASSPGTGYSNQPQHF.

This chain uses TRBV27 with TRBJ2-2; 7 bases map to TRBD1. The CDR3 loop spans 14 amino acids. CDR1 is MNHEY, CDR2 SMNVEV, per germline (reference sequence). V dropped 2 bases and J dropped 6; count of bases not matched to a gene: 3. CDR3: CASSLGQGAGELFF. The CDR3 nucleotides read TGTGCCAGCAGTTTAGGTCAGGGGGCCGGGGAGCTGTTTTTT.

The chain joins TRBV6-5 to TRBJ2-3; D ambiguous. V was clipped by 10 bases and J by 3 bases, with 14 bases between them. CDR1 is MNHEY and CDR2 is SVGAGI in the germline V gene. The CDR3 contains 13 residues. The CDR3: CATRGGLTDTQYF. The CDR3 DNA reads as TGTGCCACCCGAGGCGGTTTGACAGATACGCAGTATTTT.

The chain recombines TRBV2 with TRBJ2-1, with TRBD2 matching over 13 bases. V gave up 5 bases and J gave up 8 bases; unmatched junction bases: 9. CDR1 and CDR2 from the germline V gene are SNHLY and FYNNEI. The CDR3 runs 16 residues. The CDR3 is CASSRTSGRLLDEQFF. Written as DNA, the CDR3 is TGTGCCAGCAGTCGGACTAGCGGGAGATTATTGGATGAGCAGTTCTTC.

The chain links TRBV3-1 (or the pseudogene TRBV3-2) to TRBJ1-2; 7 bases are a match to TRBD1. The CDR3 is made up of 12 amino acids. Trimming at V came to 4 bases and at J to 8 bases, leaving 4 bases not matched to a gene. Per germline, CDR1 LGHDT and CDR2 YNNKEL (reference sequence). The DNA of the CDR3 is TGTGCCAGCAGCCCGACAGGGAGAGGCTACACCTTC. This encodes CASSPTGRGYTF.

CDR3 sequence (DNA): TGCAGTGCTAGGACGGACATGGGCTACACCTTC. Its protein is CSARTDMGYTF. This chain connects TRBV20-1 to TRBJ1-2, with D perhaps matching TRBD1 (5 bases). The V and J ends lost 3 bases and 8 bases respectively, with 10 bases between them. Per germline, CDR1 DFQATT and CDR2 SNEGSKA (reference sequence). This CDR3 region has 11 residues.

The chain joins TRBV18 to TRBJ2-7, with TRBD1 matching 8 bases. V was clipped by 3 bases and J by 6 bases; unmatched bases: 7. This CDR3 is built from 14 residues. Germline values: CDR1 KGHSH, CDR2 LQKENI. CDR3 loop: CASSPRTGLGEQYF. The DNA for the CDR3 is TGTGCCAGCTCACCCAGGACAGGGTTGGGCGAGCAGTACTTC. The entire variable domain, with the rest obtained from reference TRBV18 and TRBJ2-7, is as follows: NAGVMQNPRHLVRRRGQEARLRCSPMKGHSHVYWYRQLPEEGLKFMVYLQKENIIDESGMPKERFSAEFPKEGPSILRIQQVVRGDSAAYFCASSPRTGLGEQYFGPGTRLTVT.

Only a few counts were recorded for this clone. The chain couples TRBV7-3 to TRBJ2-1; TRBD2 matches at 12 bases. Germline V gene data show CDR1 as SGHTA and CDR2 as FQGTGA. This CDR3 region has 15 residues. Trimming cost V 5 bases and J 8 bases; bases outside gene matches: 7. CDR3 bases: TGTGCCAGCAGCCCACGACTAGCGGGAGCGGATGAGCAGTTCTTC. Translating gives CASSPRLAGADEQFF.

The chain is built from TRBV19 and TRBJ2-1; 9 bases match TRBD2. The germline V gene encodes CDR1 LNHDA and CDR2 SQIVND (reference sequence). The length of the CDR3 is 13 residues. With 3 bases clipped from V and 9 bases from J, the junction kept 3 bases outside the gene matches. DNA of the CDR3: TGTGCCAGTAGTATTAGCGGGAGAGGTGAGCAGTTCTTC. Protein: CASSISGRGEQFF.

The chain employs TRBV5-1 and TRBJ2-7, with a tentative D call TRBD1 (6 bases). The CDR3 covers 14 residues. V was shortened by 4 bases and J by 3 bases, with 14 bases between the two germline ends. Germline V gives CDR1 SGHRS, CDR2 YFSETQ. The CDR3 sequence: CASSPYQGNYEQYF. DNA for the CDR3: TGCGCCAGCAGCCCCTATCAGGGGAACTACGAGCAGTACTTC.

This clone was seen just once. The gene calls are TRBV12-3 or TRBV12-4 and TRBJ1-1, with 8 positions matching TRBD1. The trim removed 7 bases at V and 4 bases at J, leaving 5 bases unmatched. This CDR3 is 13 amino acids long. The CDR3 region is CASINTGGTEAFF. CDR3 bases: TGTGCCAGCATTAACACAGGGGGCACTGAAGCTTTCTTT.